This T cell receptor (beta chain) was sequenced during a study of response to subunit inactivated influenza vaccine. Study findings and constraints: Authors suggested that a seasonal influenza vaccination recruits few new T cells each time.

In TCRdb, the RT-PCR reads were re-called with MiXCR into one record per CDR3 protein. The sample lists 450,000 to 550,000 distinct CDR3 sequences; around 25% were seen once. As to this clonotype: The antigen is undetermined.

Trimming stripped 3 bases from V and 6 bases from J, with 9 bases between. The CDR3 length is 12 residues. The chain recombines TRBV12-3 or TRBV12-4 with TRBJ2-7; TRBD1 is a possible D gene (5 bases). This receptor was obtained from a man aged 50-59 years who received an inactivated influenza vaccine. The specimen comprised CD4+ T cells sorted from PBMCs, sampled 4 to 6 days after vaccination. CDR3 nucleotide sequence: TGTGCCAGCAGTTTTGGGGCAGCCGAGCAGTACTTC. Its protein product is CASSFGAAEQYF.